These T cell receptor beta chains were read from a single sample in a study of shared clonotypes between healthy human individuals. Only in-frame clones appear in the TCRdb table, and some are missing; sequencing was by immunoSEQ multiplex PCR. The sample includes 2,100,000 or so clones, about 94% of them seen just once. The sequencing sample was made of naive CD4+ T cells sorted from blood. These receptors all come from a man between 18 and 35 years old in good health. Each CDR3 is given with its conserved first and last residue. A D gene is named only where the DNA matches it firmly. Not every row has a clone size; where given, it reads once, few, many or a size class.

TGTGCCAGCAGTGATGACTACGTAGAGACCCAGTACTTC,CASSDDYVETQYF,TRBV6-1,TRBJ2-5,once,.
TGCAGCGTTGAAACTAGCGGGATATTCAATGAGCAGTTCTTC,CSVETSGIFNEQFF,TRBV29-1,TRBJ2-1,.,TRBD2
TGTGCCAGCAGTCTTTACCGGGACACCTCCTACGAGCAGTACTTC,CASSLYRDTSYEQYF,TRBV7-2,TRBJ2-7,.,.
TGTGCCAGCAGTGTAGACAACCTATATGGCTACACCTTC,CASSVDNLYGYTF,TRBV6-1,TRBJ1-2,.,.
TGTGCCAGCAGCCCGCACCCTAGCGGGGCGCCCACAGATACGCAGTATTTT,CASSPHPSGAPTDTQYF,TRBV7-2,TRBJ2-3,.,TRBD2
TGTGCCAGTAGTATATCCGCGGTGAACACTGAAGCTTTCTTT,CASSISAVNTEAFF,TRBV19,TRBJ1-1,.,.
TGTGCCTGGAGTGTACTAGTCCAAGAGACCCAGTACTTC,CAWSVLVQETQYF,TRBV30,TRBJ2-5,.,.
TGTGCCAGCAGACTCACGACAGGGTCCGAGCAGTACTTC,CASRLTTGSEQYF,TRBV5-4,TRBJ2-7,.,TRBD1
TGTGCCAGCAGCTTGGGCAGCCAAGAGACCCAGTACTTC,CASSLGSQETQYF,TRBV5-4,TRBJ2-5,.,.
TGCGCCAGCAGCGGACAGAATCGCCAAGAGACCCAGTACTTC,CASSGQNRQETQYF,TRBV5-1,TRBJ2-5,.,.
TGCAGCGTTCGCACAGGGGGCACGACAGATACGCAGTATTTT,CSVRTGGTTDTQYF,TRBV29-1,TRBJ2-3,.,TRBD1
TGCAGTGGGGGGTCTAACTATGGCTACACCTTC,CSGGSNYGYTF,TRBV20-1,TRBJ1-2,.,.
TGTGCCACCAGCAGAGGGAGGTGGAGCTCCTACAATGAGCAGTTCTTC,CATSRGRWSSYNEQFF,TRBV15,TRBJ2-1,.,.
TGTGCCAGCAGCTTAGCGCGGGGGACAGTATTCCATCCACCCCTCCACTTT,CASSLARGTVFHPPLHF,TRBV7-2,TRBJ1-6,.,TRBD1
TGTGCTAGCAGCTCTCTCGGGGCGGCCCAAGAGACCCAGTACTTC,CASSSLGAAQETQYF,TRBV7-7,TRBJ2-5,once,.
TGCGCCAGCAGCTTGGGCGCCTCAAGCTCCTACAATGAGCAGTTCTTC,CASSLGASSSYNEQFF,TRBV5-1,TRBJ2-1,once,.
TGTGCCAGCAGTGGTGCTCAGCCCCAGCATTTT,CASSGAQPQHF,TRBV6-1,TRBJ1-5,.,.
TGTGCCATCGGGAATGGGGAAAAACTGTTTTTT,CAIGNGEKLFF,TRBV10-3,TRBJ1-4,.,.
TGTGCCAGCAGTTTAAGCTTTAGAACTATTAAATCCTACGAGCAGTACTTC,CASSLSFRTIKSYEQYF,TRBV27,TRBJ2-7,.,.
TGTGCCAGCAGTCCAGGGGGGTTGACTGAAGCTTTCTTT,CASSPGGLTEAFF,TRBV6-5,TRBJ1-1,.,TRBD1
TGCGCCAGCAGCCAAAGGGGGGCTAGCGGCACAGATACGCAGTATTTT,CASSQRGASGTDTQYF,TRBV4-1,TRBJ2-3,.,.
TGTGCCAGCAGCTTGAGTTCAGGGACAGGGTACTCACCCCTCCACTTT,CASSLSSGTGYSPLHF,TRBV5-4,TRBJ1-6,.,TRBD1
TGCGCCAGCAGCCCGGGCAGGATCCAAGAGACCCAGTACTTC,CASSPGRIQETQYF,TRBV5-1,TRBJ2-5,.,.
TGTGCTAGTGGTCCTGGACAGGGGGGAAACATTCAGTACTTC,CASGPGQGGNIQYF,TRBV12-5,TRBJ2-4,.,TRBD1
TGTGCCAGTAGTACCCCCTTCGGCGAGCAGTACTTC,CASSTPFGEQYF,TRBV19,TRBJ2-7,once,.
TGTGCCAGCTCACCACCGACGCCAGTCAATGAGCAGTTCTTC,CASSPPTPVNEQFF,TRBV18,TRBJ2-1,.,.
TGTGCCAGCAGCGGAACCTACAGCTTCTCTGGAAACACCATATATTTT,CASSGTYSFSGNTIYF,TRBV7-9,TRBJ1-3,.,.
TGTGCCAGTAGTATAGAGGACAGGGGGCGGCAGCCCCAGCATTTT,CASSIEDRGRQPQHF,TRBV19,TRBJ1-5,.,TRBD1
TGTGCCAGCAGTGAAGGTGGGACAGGACCCTACGAGCAGTACTTC,CASSEGGTGPYEQYF,TRBV6-1,TRBJ2-7,.,TRBD1
TGTGCCAGCAGTTACGCTTTGAGGGTGGGCACTGAAGCTTTCTTT,CASSYALRVGTEAFF,TRBV6-5,TRBJ1-1,few,.
TGTGCCAGCAGTAACCCAAGCTCTGGAAACACCATATATTTT,CASSNPSSGNTIYF,TRBV25-1,TRBJ1-3,.,.
TGTGCCATCAAAGTAAATGGAAACACCATATATTTT,CAIKVNGNTIYF,TRBV10-3,TRBJ1-3,once,.
TGTGCCAGCACCGACGCCTTACAGGGGGGGATTTCACCCCTCCACTTT,CASTDALQGGISPLHF,TRBV27,TRBJ1-6,.,TRBD1
TGTGCCTGGAGTTTGGCAGGGGGCACTGAAGCTTTCTTT,CAWSLAGGTEAFF,TRBV30,TRBJ1-1,.,TRBD1
TGTGCCAGCAGTTCCGAGGGGACAGGGTCCTACGAGCAGTACTTC,CASSSEGTGSYEQYF,TRBV28,TRBJ2-7,.,TRBD1
TGTGCCAGCAGCTTACGAGGACAAGGAACCTACGAGCAGTACTTC,CASSLRGQGTYEQYF,TRBV7-9,TRBJ2-7,.,.
TGCGCCAGCAGCTTCGGCGCGACTAACTCCTACAATGAGCAGTTCTTC,CASSFGATNSYNEQFF,TRBV5-1,TRBJ2-1,.,.
TGTGCCAGCAGTTTCAGGGGGCTCGAGCAGTACTTC,CASSFRGLEQYF,TRBV27,TRBJ2-7,.,TRBD1
TGCGCCAGCAGCCTTTCCTTGGCGACTAGCGGGTCCAATGAGCAGTTCTTC,CASSLSLATSGSNEQFF,TRBV4-3,TRBJ2-1,.,TRBD2
TGTGCCAGCAGAGGGACCACAGGGGGGTACGAAAAACTGTTTTTT,CASRGTTGGYEKLFF,TRBV6-1,TRBJ1-4,.,TRBD1
TGTGCCAGTAGTATAACCGGGACCTACAATGAGCAGTTCTTC,CASSITGTYNEQFF,TRBV19,TRBJ2-1,.,.
TGTGCCAGCAATCTTCAACGTGGTTCGGGTGAAAAACTGTTTTTT,CASNLQRGSGEKLFF,TRBV6-1,TRBJ1-4,.,.
TGCGCCAGCAGCTCAACCTTGGTAACCGGGAATGGCTACACCTTC,CASSSTLVTGNGYTF,TRBV5-1,TRBJ1-2,few,.
TGTGCCAGCAGCTGGAGGCGGGTGAGGGCGAACACCGGGGAGCTGTTTTTT,CASSWRRVRANTGELFF,TRBV5-4,TRBJ2-2,.,.
TGCGCCAGCAGCCGCGTCCAGGGTCAGCTCACTGAAGCTTTCTTT,CASSRVQGQLTEAFF,TRBV4-1,TRBJ1-1,once,.
TGTGCCAGCAGCTTTGCGGGGGGGGTTCAAGAGACCCAGTACTTC,CASSFAGGVQETQYF,TRBV11-3,TRBJ2-5,.,TRBD2
TGTGCCAGCAGCAAACACAGGGAGTCCGAAGGCACCGGGGAGCTGTTTTTT,CASSKHRESEGTGELFF,TRBV21-1,TRBJ2-2,.,.
TGTGCCATGGGGACAGGGGAAGAGACCCAGTACTTC,CAMGTGEETQYF,TRBV10-3,TRBJ2-5,.,TRBD1
TGTGCCAGCAGTCAGGGGGGGTCCTACAATGAGCAGTTCTTC,CASSQGGSYNEQFF,TRBV2,TRBJ2-1,.,.
TGTGCCAGCAGTGGGGGATTAGCGGGAGGCTCCTACAATGAGCAGTTCTTC,CASSGGLAGGSYNEQFF,TRBV25-1,TRBJ2-1,.,TRBD2
TGCGCCAGCAGTTTAGGGCCTACGGATCAGCCCCAGCATTTT,CASSLGPTDQPQHF,TRBV5-1,TRBJ1-5,.,.
TGCGCCAGCAGCCCGGGGATCCTCACCGGGGAGCTGTTTTTT,CASSPGILTGELFF,TRBV5-1,TRBJ2-2,.,.
TGCAGTGCCCCCTATAATGAAAAACTGTTTTTT,CSAPYNEKLFF,TRBV20-1,TRBJ1-4,.,.
TGTGCTAGCAGCTCCGGGGGATACACAGATACGCAGTATTTT,CASSSGGYTDTQYF,TRBV7-7,TRBJ2-3,.,.
TGCGCCAGCAGCTACCGACTAGCAGGTAATGAGCAGTTCTTC,CASSYRLAGNEQFF,TRBV5-1,TRBJ2-1,once,TRBD2
TGTGCCAGCAGCTTTTCCCAGGTACGGTCCTACGAGCAGTACTTC,CASSFSQVRSYEQYF,TRBV11-2,TRBJ2-7,.,.
TGCGCCAGCAGCCCCACAGTAGGGTCCTACGAGCAGTACTTC,CASSPTVGSYEQYF,TRBV5-1,TRBJ2-7,.,.
TGCGCCAGCACTCTTAATGGGGAGAGCTATGGCTACACCTTC,CASTLNGESYGYTF,TRBV5-1,TRBJ1-2,.,.
TGTGCCATCAGCCCTGGAAATGAGCAGTTCTTC,CAISPGNEQFF,TRBV10-3,TRBJ2-1,once,.
TGTGCCAGCAGCTTGGATGGGAACGTTAGGGCTTTCTTT,CASSLDGNVRAFF,TRBV5-5,TRBJ1-1,.,.